This T cell receptor (beta chain) originates from a study of T cell responses to AZD1222 COVID-19 vaccine. Assay: immunoSEQ multiplex PCR; the TCRdb copy retains only in-frame clones and omits some. Seen here are 75,000 to 85,000 clones, about 92% observed once, and the top ten hold 3.5% to 5%. A remark on this clone: The antigen is undetermined.

Study-level results: Of spike-specific TCRs, nearly half reportedly target regions left unmutated in variants.

The CDR3 loop spans 14 amino acids. Per the germline V gene, CDR1 is KGHDR and CDR2 is SFDVKD. Trimming left V 1 base short and J 5 bases short, with 8 bases between. This receptor was obtained from an adult in good health. The chain is built from TRBV24-1 and TRBJ2-1; TRBD1 is a possible D gene (6 bases). The starting material was peripheral blood, obtained on day 0 of AZD1222 vaccination. The CDR3 region has the DNA TGTGCCACCAGTGATTTACGACAGGACAATGAGCAGTTCTTC. Protein product: CATSDLRQDNEQFF.